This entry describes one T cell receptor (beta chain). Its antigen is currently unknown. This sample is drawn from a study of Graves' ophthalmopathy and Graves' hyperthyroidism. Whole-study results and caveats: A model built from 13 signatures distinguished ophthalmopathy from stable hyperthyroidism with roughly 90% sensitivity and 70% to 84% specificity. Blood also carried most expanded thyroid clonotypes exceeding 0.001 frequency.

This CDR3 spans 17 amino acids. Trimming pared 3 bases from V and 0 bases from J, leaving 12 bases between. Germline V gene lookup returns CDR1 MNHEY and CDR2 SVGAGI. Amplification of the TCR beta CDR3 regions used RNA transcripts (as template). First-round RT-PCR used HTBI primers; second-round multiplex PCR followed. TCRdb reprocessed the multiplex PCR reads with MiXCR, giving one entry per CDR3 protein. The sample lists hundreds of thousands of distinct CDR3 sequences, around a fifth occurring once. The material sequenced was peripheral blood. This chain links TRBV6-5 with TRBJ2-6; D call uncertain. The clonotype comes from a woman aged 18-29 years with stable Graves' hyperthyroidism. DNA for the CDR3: TGTGCCAGCAGTTATGGTGGGCCTAGCTCTGGGGCCAACGTCCTGACTTTC. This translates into CASSYGGPSSGANVLTF.